Shown below are 21 T cell receptor beta chains from a single sample sequenced in a study of cytomegalovirus exposure and HLA in healthy donors. The primer mix had 60 Vbeta and 13 Jbeta primers. The table came from immunoSEQ multiplex PCR; TCRdb's copy has only in-frame clones and leaves some out. The profile shows 130,000 to 150,000 clones, roughly 82% of them singletons. The sequenced sample consisted of PBMCs. The receptor set was obtained from a man between 25 and 39 years old in good health and CMV-seropositive.

The CDR3 DNA follows: TGTGCCAGCTCACACGACAGGGGGACACGAAGCGGGAGTGAGCAGTTCTTC. It yields the protein CASSHDRGTRSGSEQFF. This sequence joins TRBV18 and TRBJ2-1; tentative D call: TRBD1 (9 bases). CDR3 length equals 17 residues. The germline gives CDR1 KGHSH, CDR2 LQKENI. V lost 4 bases and J lost 9, with 25 bases in between.

The genes are TRBV19 and TRBJ2-1; 14 bases map to TRBD2. The CDR3 contains 17 residues. The junction had 6 bases not matched to a gene; V was cut back by 2 bases and J by 6 bases. Germline assignment: CDR1 LNHDA and CDR2 SQIVND (reference sequence). The CDR3 nucleotides read TGTGCCAGTAGTATACGTGGACTAGCGGGGGGCCCCAATGAGCAGTTCTTC. This codes for CASSIRGLAGGPNEQFF.

This clone was recorded only once. V usage is TRBV6-6 and J usage is TRBJ1-1, with 8 bases identical to TRBD1. Germline values: CDR1 MNHNY, CDR2 SVGAGI (reference sequence). With V trimmed by 6 bases and J by 3 bases, 12 bases remained unmatched. The length of the CDR3 is 16 residues. CDR3 region: CASRNPGQGLDTEAFF. For the CDR3, the DNA is TGTGCCAGCAGAAACCCTGGACAGGGTTTAGACACTGAAGCTTTCTTT.

This clone was picked up one time. The rearrangement uses TRBV6-5 and TRBJ2-7; D is ambiguous. The CDR3 is 14 residues long. In germline, CDR1 is MNHEY, CDR2 SVGAGI. Between the trimmed V and J ends, which lost 6 bases and 0 bases, there was a span of 12 bases. The CDR3 sequence: CASSLDTLSYEQYF. CDR3 nucleotide sequence: TGTGCCAGCAGCCTCGACACACTCTCCTACGAGCAGTACTTC.

The genes are TRBV19 and TRBJ1-5; D perhaps matches TRBD1 (6 bases). The V gene's germline CDR1 is LNHDA and CDR2 SQIVND (reference sequence). V shed 4 bases and J shed 10 bases, with 23 bases lying between them. This CDR3 is 16 amino acids long. CDR3 loop: CASSRGRDTLSNPQHF. CDR3 nucleotide sequence: TGTGCCAGTAGTAGAGGACGGGACACTCTATCAAATCCCCAGCATTTT.

The rearrangement joins TRBV6-6 to TRBJ2-2; no clear D. Between the trimmed V and J ends, which lost 4 bases and 6 bases, there was a span of 18 bases. The CDR3 has 16 amino acids. The germline V gene has CDR1 MNHNY and CDR2 SVGAGI (reference sequence). The CDR3 coding sequence is TGTGCCAGCAGTTCGACTTCGTCTCCCGGTGCCGGGGAGCTGTTTTTT. It encodes CASSSTSSPGAGELFF.

This chain links TRBV11-3 with TRBJ2-3, with TRBD2 matching over 12 bases. With 5 bases clipped from V and 9 bases from J, the junction kept 3 bases outside the gene matches. Germline V CDR1 and CDR2: SGHNT, YENEEA. The CDR3 is 13 amino acids. The CDR3 loop reads CASSRTSGGTQYF. The CDR3, as DNA: TGTGCCAGCAGCCGAACTAGCGGGGGGACGCAGTATTTT.

The CDR3 reads CASSSTGYNEQFF. CDR3 bases: TGTGCCAGCAGCTCCACAGGGTACAATGAGCAGTTCTTC. The chain joins TRBV7-2 to TRBJ2-1, with a tentative D call TRBD1 (6 bases). From germline, CDR1 is SGHTA and CDR2 FQGNSA. The CDR3 is 13 residues long. The V and J ends lost 4 bases and 4 bases respectively, with 8 bases between them.

The V call is TRBV28, the J call TRBJ1-1; no clear D. The CDR3 consists of 12 residues. V lost 7 bases and J lost 4, with 10 bases in between. Germline values: CDR1 MDHEN, CDR2 SYDVKM. The CDR3 loop is CASTHRSTEAFF. The DNA of the CDR3 is TGTGCCAGCACCCACCGTAGCACTGAAGCTTTCTTT. The complete variable domain, with remaining parts taken from reference TRBV28 and TRBJ1-1, reads DVKVTQSSRYLVKRTGEKVFLECVQDMDHENMFWYRQDPGLGLRLIYFSYDVKMKEKGDIPEGYSVSREKKERFSLILESASTNQTSMYLCASTHRSTEAFFGQGTRLTVV.

The gene calls are TRBV7-7 and TRBJ2-7, with 9 nucleotides matching TRBD1. Looked up from germline, CDR1 is SSHAT and CDR2 is FNYEAQ (reference sequence). Losses at the gene ends were 6 bases for V and 6 bases for J; bases not matched to a gene: 9. The CDR3 has 14 residues. The CDR3 DNA follows: TGTGCCAGCAGTCCGGGACAGGGTTTCGGCGAGCAGTACTTC. This codes for CASSPGQGFGEQYF.

This clone occurred once. The genes are TRBV7-9 and TRBJ2-3; D may be TRBD2 (6 bases). V was trimmed by 5 bases and J by 4 bases, leaving 13 bases between them. CDR1 is SEHNR and CDR2 is FQNEAQ in the germline V gene (reference sequence). The CDR3 runs to 14 residues. CDR3 loop: CASSPRTISDTQYF. The CDR3 DNA is TGTGCCAGCAGCCCTCGGACTATTTCAGATACGCAGTATTTT.

The genes are TRBV28 and TRBJ2-1; perhaps TRBD1 as D (5 bases). V lost 3 bases and J 4 bases, leaving 13 bases between the germline ends. The germline gives CDR1 MDHEN, CDR2 SYDVKM. The CDR3 runs to 15 residues. This chain's CDR3 is CASSLGPSPYNEQFF. CDR3 coding DNA: TGTGCCAGCAGTTTGGGGCCAAGCCCTTACAATGAGCAGTTCTTC.

This clone appeared once. The chain uses TRBV7-2 and TRBJ1-6; TRBD1 aligns across 10 bases. The ends lost 3 bases at V and 7 bases at J; junction bases unmatched: 6. Germline V gene lookup returns CDR1 SGHTA and CDR2 FQGNSA. This CDR3 region has 16 residues. CDR3 nucleotide sequence: TGTGCCAGCAGCTTCACCGGGACAGGGGTGAATTCACCCCTCCACTTT. Protein: CASSFTGTGVNSPLHF.

This rearrangement joins TRBV28 to TRBJ2-3, with 8 bases that match TRBD1. CDR1 and CDR2 from the germline V gene are MDHEN and SYDVKM. This CDR3 is built from 13 residues. After removal of 5 bases from V and 11 bases from J, the junction contained 9 bases not matched to a gene. CDR3 protein: CASSPDRGLKQYF. The CDR3, as DNA: TGTGCCAGCAGTCCTGACAGGGGATTAAAGCAGTATTTT. Supplemented by reference TRBV28 and TRBJ2-3, the full variable domain reads DVKVTQSSRYLVKRTGEKVFLECVQDMDHENMFWYRQDPGLGLRLIYFSYDVKMKEKGDIPEGYSVSREKKERFSLILESASTNQTSMYLCASSPDRGLKQYFGPGTRLTVL.

V and J are TRBV28 and TRBJ2-1; 8 nucleotides match TRBD2. The V gene's germline CDR1 is MDHEN and CDR2 SYDVKM. The CDR3 has 14 residues. The V segment lost 1 base and the J segment 6 bases; nucleotides outside the gene matches: 2. As DNA, the CDR3 is TGTGCCAGCAGTTTATCGGCGGGAGGCAATGAGCAGTTCTTC. Translating it yields CASSLSAGGNEQFF.

V usage is TRBV28 and J usage is TRBJ2-2, with D uncertain. Trimming left V 2 bases short and J 7 bases short, with 11 bases between. From germline, CDR1 is MDHEN and CDR2 SYDVKM. The CDR3 has 14 residues. In nucleotides, the CDR3 is TGTGCCAGCAGTTTAGGTCGGAGTAACGGGGAGCTGTTTTTT. It yields the protein CASSLGRSNGELFF. Variable domain in full (rest from reference TRBV28 and TRBJ2-2): DVKVTQSSRYLVKRTGEKVFLECVQDMDHENMFWYRQDPGLGLRLIYFSYDVKMKEKGDIPEGYSVSREKKERFSLILESASTNQTSMYLCASSLGRSNGELFFGEGSRLTVL.

The chain couples TRBV28 to TRBJ2-1; TRBD2 matches at 10 bases. The germline CDR1 and CDR2 sequences are MDHEN and SYDVKM. This CDR3 contains 15 residues. Losses at the gene ends were 4 bases for V and 3 bases for J; bases not matched to a gene: 3. CDR3 loop: CASSSWTSGYNEQFF. The DNA of the CDR3 is TGTGCCAGCAGTTCCTGGACTAGCGGCTACAATGAGCAGTTCTTC.

In this sample, this clone turned up once. Mismatch with germline at one junction end may stem from a read error. J is TRBJ2-1 and V is TRBV7-9, with 10 bases matching TRBD2. CDR3 size: 13 residues. The germline gives CDR1 SEHNR, CDR2 FQNEAQ (reference sequence). CDR3 loop: CSSSPTSGHEQFF. The CDR3 coding sequence is TGTTCCAGCAGCCCGACTAGCGGGCATGAGCAGTTCTTC.

The chain employs TRBV7-2 and TRBJ2-2, with TRBD1 as a possible D gene (6 bases). In germline, CDR1 is SGHTA, CDR2 FQGNSA. Trimming took 3 bases from V and 7 from J, leaving 18 bases between them. CDR3 size: 16 residues. The CDR3, as DNA: TGTGCCAGCAGCTTGACAGGTCCCACCGTGGGCGGGGAGCTGTTTTTT. As protein: CASSLTGPTVGGELFF.

The V gene is TRBV19, the J gene TRBJ1-1, with TRBD1 as a possible D gene (6 bases). CDR3 length equals 14 residues. The germline V gene encodes CDR1 LNHDA and CDR2 SQIVND (reference sequence). Between the trimmed V and J ends, which lost 4 bases and 0 bases, there was a span of 9 bases. In DNA form, the CDR3 reads TGTGCCAGTAGTAACGGACAGCTGAACACTGAAGCTTTCTTT. This gives the protein CASSNGQLNTEAFF.

This clone was counted only a few times. The gene calls are TRBV7-9 and TRBJ2-3, with 7 bases fitting TRBD1. The CDR3 is 16 residues long. CDR1 and CDR2 from the germline V gene are SEHNR and FQNEAQ (reference sequence). V gave up 6 bases and J gave up 5 bases; unmatched junction bases: 14. CDR3 DNA: TGTGCCAGCAGACGATTCCCCCCGACAGGGTTAGATACGCAGTATTTT. Translation gives CASRRFPPTGLDTQYF.